The 22 T cell receptor beta chains listed next were all sequenced from one sample in a study of CD8 T cells in ankylosing spondylitis. TCRdb reprocessed the 5' RACE reads via MiXCR and lists one record per CDR3 protein. The sample carries approximately 250,000 distinct CDR3 sequences, roughly 32% recorded once. Specimen: blood, either unsorted or a sorted T cell fraction (not recorded which). Every receptor here comes from a male donor with ankylosing spondylitis or in good health (not recorded which).

The chain recombines TRBV7-2 with TRBJ2-7, with unresolved D. V lost 3 bases, J lost 5 bases, and 5 bases lay in between. In germline, CDR1 is SGHTA, CDR2 FQGNSA. CDR3 length equals 11 residues. The CDR3 nucleotides read TGTGCCAGCAGCTTCGCGAACGAGCAGTACTTC. Residues: CASSFANEQYF.

This chain uses TRBV7-9 with TRBJ2-5; 7 bases match TRBD1. V lost 4 bases, J lost 3 bases, and 11 bases stayed unmatched. The CDR3 is 16 amino acids. The germline CDR1 and CDR2 sequences are SEHNR and FQNEAQ (reference sequence). The CDR3 here is CASSSQLLGTEETQYF. CDR3 in DNA: TGTGCCAGCAGCTCCCAACTCCTGGGGACAGAAGAGACCCAGTACTTC.

The chain combines TRBV20-1 with TRBJ2-3; D not certain. This CDR3 is 10 amino acids long. Trimming shortened V by 5 bases and J by 7 bases, and 7 bases separated the two germline ends. Germline-derived CDR1 and CDR2 are DFQATT and SNEGSKA (reference sequence). This CDR3 reads CSAVGYTQYF. The CDR3 bases are TGCAGTGCTGTTGGATATACGCAGTATTTT.

The J gene is TRBJ2-7, the V gene TRBV5-1, with 16 bases lining up with TRBD2. The CDR3 has 19 residues. The trim removed 4 bases at V and 0 bases at J, leaving 10 bases unmatched. The germline V gene has CDR1 SGHRS and CDR2 YFSETQ. CDR3 DNA sequence: TGCGCCAGCAGCCAAACCGGGACTAGCGGGGGGGCCGTCTCCTACGAGCAGTACTTC. Translated: CASSQTGTSGGAVSYEQYF.

The V and J genes are TRBV25-1 and TRBJ2-3, with 9 bases that match TRBD2. J gave up 2 bases and V 0 bases, and 6 bases lay outside the gene matches. The CDR3 loop spans 17 amino acids. The germline V gene has CDR1 MGHDK and CDR2 SYGVNS. CDR3 in DNA: TGTGCCAGCAGTGAATATGAAGCGGGGGGCCCCACAGATACGCAGTATTTT. It yields the protein CASSEYEAGGPTDTQYF.

This clonotype was counted a few times. The V call is TRBV12-3 or TRBV12-4, the J call TRBJ2-7, with TRBD2 matching over 15 bases. The CDR3 is made up of 16 amino acids. V shed 6 bases and J 6 bases; nucleotides not matched to a gene: 9. The DNA for the CDR3 is TGTGCCAGCAGCCCTCAGGGGGGACTAGCGGGGGGCGAGCAGTACTTC. This gives the protein CASSPQGGLAGGEQYF.

The sample holds a few counts of this clonotype. The rearrangement joins TRBV29-1 to TRBJ2-2; 8 bases align to TRBD1. The V gene's germline CDR1 is SQVTM and CDR2 ANQGSEA. The CDR3 contains 13 residues. J gave up 0 bases and V 8 bases, and 2 bases lay outside the gene matches. CDR3 bases: TGCAGCTCACAGGGGGCGAACACCGGGGAGCTGTTTTTT. This encodes CSSQGANTGELFF.

This clonotype came up a few times. The chain has TRBV29-1 and TRBJ2-7, with no clear D. This CDR3 is built from 11 residues. Germline V gene data show CDR1 as SQVTM and CDR2 as ANQGSEA. The V and J ends lost 3 bases and 5 bases respectively, with 8 bases between them. The CDR3 reads CSVEEEHEQYF. The CDR3 DNA reads as TGCAGCGTTGAGGAAGAACACGAGCAGTACTTC.

This chain links TRBV27 with TRBJ2-7; D is unclear. This CDR3 contains 12 residues. The germline V and J ends were trimmed by 9 bases and 0 bases, with 9 bases remaining between them. Germline CDR1 is MNHEY and CDR2 is SMNVEV (reference sequence). The CDR3 protein is CASGIGSYEQYF. CDR3 sequence (DNA): TGTGCCAGTGGTATTGGCTCCTACGAGCAGTACTTC.

This clonotype was seen only a few times. CDR3 amino acids: CASSLAPTGSLGELFF. The CDR3 DNA reads TGTGCCAGCAGTTTAGCGCCCACAGGGTCTCTCGGGGAGCTGTTTTTT. The chain couples TRBV12-3 or TRBV12-4 to TRBJ2-2; D perhaps matches TRBD1 (6 bases). The length of the CDR3 is 16 residues. V was cut by 0 bases and J by 7 bases, with 15 bases left in between.

The chain links TRBV12-3 or TRBV12-4 to TRBJ2-7; D perhaps matches TRBD2 (5 bases). The V end was cut by 8 bases, the J end by 1 base, with 12 bases between. The CDR3 has 13 amino acids. The DNA of the CDR3 is TGTGCCAGCTCTTCCGGGGAGTCCTACGAGCAGTACTTC. Translated: CASSSGESYEQYF.

J is TRBJ2-3 and V is TRBV5-1; D is unclear. CDR3 length: 18 residues. Germline V lookup: CDR1 SGHRS, CDR2 YFSETQ. Deletions cut 6 bases from V and 5 bases from J, with 28 bases between. CDR3 nucleotides: TGCGCCAGCATGGCAGACTTACTGGGGTTTGACGAGCAAGATACGCAGTATTTT. Its protein is CASMADLLGFDEQDTQYF.

The sample holds a few counts of this clonotype. This chain connects TRBV6-1 to TRBJ1-2; D unclear. Trimming left V 4 bases short and J 3 bases short, with 9 bases between. Germline lookup yields CDR1 MNHNS and CDR2 SASEGT. This CDR3 spans 13 amino acids. The CDR3 is CASSVGLDYGYTF. CDR3 DNA sequence: TGTGCCAGCAGTGTAGGGTTGGACTATGGCTACACCTTC.

In this sample, this clonotype turned up once. The chain recombines TRBV9 with TRBJ2-3; 7 bases are a match to TRBD1. This CDR3 has 14 amino acids. Unmatched junction bases numbered 2, after V lost 0 bases and J lost 4 bases. Germline assignment: CDR1 SGDLS and CDR2 YYNGEE. Here the CDR3 reads CASSVGGGPDTQYF. Here the CDR3 DNA reads TGTGCCAGCAGCGTAGGAGGGGGCCCAGATACGCAGTATTTT.

This clonotype has ten or more counts. This CDR3 reads CSARATGLTYEQYF. CDR3 sequence (DNA): TGCAGTGCTAGAGCGACAGGGTTGACATACGAGCAGTACTTC. V gene TRBV20-1 combines with J gene TRBJ2-7; 7 positions match TRBD1. Germline values: CDR1 DFQATT, CDR2 SNEGSKA (reference sequence). V was clipped by 1 base and J by 4 bases; unmatched bases: 7. This CDR3 comprises 14 residues.

The V gene is TRBV12-3 or TRBV12-4, the J gene TRBJ2-2; D is uncertain. The V and J ends lost 3 bases and 2 bases respectively, with 7 bases between them. The CDR3 runs 14 residues. CDR3 coding DNA: TGTGCCAGCAGTTTTTATCGTAACACCGGGGAGCTGTTTTTT. It translates to CASSFYRNTGELFF.

The chain recombines TRBV7-9 with TRBJ2-1; no firm D call. This CDR3 spans 15 amino acids. Trimming shortened V by 0 bases and J by 7 bases, and 13 bases separated the two germline ends. The germline V gene has CDR1 SEHNR and CDR2 FQNEAQ (reference sequence). This CDR3 reads CASSLALREGNEQFF. As DNA, the CDR3 is TGTGCCAGCAGCTTAGCGTTACGAGAAGGGAATGAGCAGTTCTTC.

The chain combines TRBV27 with TRBJ2-2, with TRBD1 matching over 7 bases. From germline, CDR1 is MNHEY and CDR2 SMNVEV (reference sequence). Germline trimming cut 5 bases from V and 9 bases from J; bases unmatched to any gene: 15. The CDR3 spans 16 residues. The CDR3 bases are TGTGCCAGCAGTGTCAACAGGGGTTGGAATGCCAGGGAGCTGTTTTTT. Translated: CASSVNRGWNARELFF.

The DNA of the CDR3 is TGTGCCAGCAGCTTAGATGGGGGAATACAAGAGACCCAGTACTTC. Its translation is CASSLDGGIQETQYF. This chain joins TRBV11-2 and TRBJ2-5, with D possibly being TRBD1 or TRBD2 (5 bases each). This CDR3 comprises 15 residues. Per germline, CDR1 SGHAT and CDR2 FQNNGV. The V end lost 0 bases, the J end lost 2 bases, and 10 bases lay between the germline ends. The variable domain in full, completed from reference TRBV11-2 and TRBJ2-5, reads EAGVAQSPRYKIIEKRQSVAFWCNPISGHATLYWYQQILGQGPKLLIQFQNNGVVDDSQLPKDRFSAERLKGVDSTLKIQPAKLEDSAVYLCASSLDGGIQETQYFGPGTRLLVL.

This clonotype was seen more than once but under ten times. V usage is TRBV20-1 and J usage is TRBJ1-2, with D possibly matching TRBD1 (6 bases). The CDR3 is 15 residues long. Germline V lookup: CDR1 DFQATT, CDR2 SNEGSKA (reference sequence). V was trimmed by 0 bases and J by 7 bases, leaving 18 bases between them. The CDR3 DNA reads as TGCAGTGCTAGAGATCAGGAGGGGGTATATGGTGGCTACACCTTC. Its protein is CSARDQEGVYGGYTF.

This clonotype appeared a few times. The chain is built from TRBV10-3 and TRBJ2-1, with D hard to call. V lost 3 bases to trimming and J lost 0 bases, with 3 bases between them. Germline CDR1 reads ENHRY; CDR2 reads SYGVKD. The CDR3 length is 13 residues. The CDR3, as DNA: TGTGCCATCAGTGACAGCTCCTACAATGAGCAGTTCTTC. As protein: CAISDSSYNEQFF.

The rearrangement uses TRBV10-3 and TRBJ1-2; 12 bases align to TRBD1. Germline assignment: CDR1 ENHRY and CDR2 SYGVKD. CDR3 length: 13 residues. V shed 8 bases, J shed 7 bases, and the junction held 5 bases outside the gene matches. CDR3 nucleotide sequence: TGTGCCATCGGCGGGACAGGGGGCGGTGGCTACACCTTC. Translation gives CAIGGTGGGGYTF.